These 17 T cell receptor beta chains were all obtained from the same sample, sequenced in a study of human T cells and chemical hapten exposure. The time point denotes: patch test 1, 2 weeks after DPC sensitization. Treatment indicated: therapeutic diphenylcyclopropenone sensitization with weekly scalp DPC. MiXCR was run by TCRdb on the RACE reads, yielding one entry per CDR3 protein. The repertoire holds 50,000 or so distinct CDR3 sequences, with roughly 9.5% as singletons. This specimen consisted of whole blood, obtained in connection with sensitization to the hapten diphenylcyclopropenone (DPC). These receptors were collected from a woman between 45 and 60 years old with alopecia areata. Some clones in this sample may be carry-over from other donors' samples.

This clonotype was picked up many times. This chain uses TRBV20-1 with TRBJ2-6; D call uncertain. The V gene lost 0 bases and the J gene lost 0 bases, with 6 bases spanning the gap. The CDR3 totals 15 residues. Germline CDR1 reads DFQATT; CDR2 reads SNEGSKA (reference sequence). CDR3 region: CSARDQTSGANVLTF. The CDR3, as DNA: TGCAGTGCTAGAGATCAGACCTCTGGGGCCAACGTCCTGACTTTC.

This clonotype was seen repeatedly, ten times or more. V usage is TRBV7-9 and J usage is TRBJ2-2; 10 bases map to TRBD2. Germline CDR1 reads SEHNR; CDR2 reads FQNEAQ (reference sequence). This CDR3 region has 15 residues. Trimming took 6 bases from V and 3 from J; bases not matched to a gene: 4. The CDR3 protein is CASSRLAGDTGELFF. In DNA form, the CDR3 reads TGTGCCAGCAGTAGACTAGCGGGTGACACCGGGGAGCTGTTTTTT. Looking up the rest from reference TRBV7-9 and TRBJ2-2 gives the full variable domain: DTGVSQNPRHKITKRGQNVTFRCDPISEHNRLYWYRQTLGQGPEFLTYFQNEAQLEKSRLLSDRFSAERPKGSFSTLEIQRTEQGDSAMYLCASSRLAGDTGELFFGEGSRLTVL.

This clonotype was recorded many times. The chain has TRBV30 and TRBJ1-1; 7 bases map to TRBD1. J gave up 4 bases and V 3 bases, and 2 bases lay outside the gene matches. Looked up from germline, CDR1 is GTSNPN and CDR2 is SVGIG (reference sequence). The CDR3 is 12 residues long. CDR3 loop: CAWRRQGTEAFF. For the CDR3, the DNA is TGTGCCTGGAGGCGACAGGGCACTGAAGCTTTCTTT.

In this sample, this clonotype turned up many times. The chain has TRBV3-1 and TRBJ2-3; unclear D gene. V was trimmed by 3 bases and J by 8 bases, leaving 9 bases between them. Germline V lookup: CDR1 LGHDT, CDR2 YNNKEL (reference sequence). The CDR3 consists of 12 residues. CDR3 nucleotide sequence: TGTGCCAGCAGCCAGTCTGGCGCTACGCAGTATTTT. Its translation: CASSQSGATQYF.

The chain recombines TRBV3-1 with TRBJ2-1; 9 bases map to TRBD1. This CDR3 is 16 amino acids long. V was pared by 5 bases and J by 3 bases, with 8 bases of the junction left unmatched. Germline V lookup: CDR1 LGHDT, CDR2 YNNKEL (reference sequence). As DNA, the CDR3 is TGTGCCAGCAGCGCGCCGGGACAGGGCCTCTACAATGAGCAGTTCTTC. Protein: CASSAPGQGLYNEQFF.

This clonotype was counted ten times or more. The CDR3 reads CSARTNLGGKETQYF. The CDR3 nucleotides are TGCAGTGCTAGAACCAACCTAGGAGGGAAGGAGACCCAGTACTTC. The chain links TRBV20-1 to TRBJ2-5, with D tentatively TRBD2 (6 bases). V was cut by 2 bases and J by 5 bases, with 18 bases left in between. Germline CDR1 reads DFQATT; CDR2 reads SNEGSKA (reference sequence). CDR3 length: 15 residues.

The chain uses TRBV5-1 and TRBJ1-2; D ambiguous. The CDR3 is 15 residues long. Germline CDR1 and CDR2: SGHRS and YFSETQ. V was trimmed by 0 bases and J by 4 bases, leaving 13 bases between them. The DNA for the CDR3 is TGCGCCAGCAGCTTGGGGTCACCGGCTAGCTATGGCTACACCTTC. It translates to CASSLGSPASYGYTF.

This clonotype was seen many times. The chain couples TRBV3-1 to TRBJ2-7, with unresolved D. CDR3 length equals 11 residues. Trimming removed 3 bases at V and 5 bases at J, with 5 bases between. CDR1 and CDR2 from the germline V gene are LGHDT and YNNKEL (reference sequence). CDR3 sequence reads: CASSQVHEQYF. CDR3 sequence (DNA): TGTGCCAGCAGCCAGGTCCACGAGCAGTACTTC.

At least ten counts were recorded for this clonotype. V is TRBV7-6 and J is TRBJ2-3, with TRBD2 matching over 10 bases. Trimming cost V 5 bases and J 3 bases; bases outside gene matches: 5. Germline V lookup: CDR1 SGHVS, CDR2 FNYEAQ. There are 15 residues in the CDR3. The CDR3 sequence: CASSALAGFTDTQYF. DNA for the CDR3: TGTGCCAGCAGCGCACTAGCGGGATTTACAGATACGCAGTATTTT.

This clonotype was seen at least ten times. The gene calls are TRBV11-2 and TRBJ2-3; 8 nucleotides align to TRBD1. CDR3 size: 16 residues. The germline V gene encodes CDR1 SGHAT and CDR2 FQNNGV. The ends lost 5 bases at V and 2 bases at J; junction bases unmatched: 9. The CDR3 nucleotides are TGTGCCAGCAGCCAGGGACAGGTCGCAATCACAGATACGCAGTATTTT. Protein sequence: CASSQGQVAITDTQYF.

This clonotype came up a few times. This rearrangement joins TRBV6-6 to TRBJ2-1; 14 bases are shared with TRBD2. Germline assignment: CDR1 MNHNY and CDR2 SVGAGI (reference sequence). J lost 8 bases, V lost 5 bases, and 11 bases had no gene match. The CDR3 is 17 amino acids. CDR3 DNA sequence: TGTGCCAGCAGTGAACGAGGACTAGCGGGAGGTCTGTATGAGCAGTTCTTC. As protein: CASSERGLAGGLYEQFF.

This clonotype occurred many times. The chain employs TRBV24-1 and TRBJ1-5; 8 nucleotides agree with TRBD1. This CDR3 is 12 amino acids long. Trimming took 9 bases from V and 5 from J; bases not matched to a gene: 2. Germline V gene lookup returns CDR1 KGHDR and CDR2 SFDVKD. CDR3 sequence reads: CATSDRDQPQHF. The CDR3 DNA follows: TGTGCCACCTCGGACAGGGATCAGCCCCAGCATTTT.

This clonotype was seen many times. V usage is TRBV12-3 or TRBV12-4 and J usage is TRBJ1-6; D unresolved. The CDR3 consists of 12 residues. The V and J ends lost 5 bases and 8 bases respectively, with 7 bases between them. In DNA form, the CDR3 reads TGTGCCAGCAGTCAGAGTGATTCACCCCTCCACTTT. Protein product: CASSQSDSPLHF.

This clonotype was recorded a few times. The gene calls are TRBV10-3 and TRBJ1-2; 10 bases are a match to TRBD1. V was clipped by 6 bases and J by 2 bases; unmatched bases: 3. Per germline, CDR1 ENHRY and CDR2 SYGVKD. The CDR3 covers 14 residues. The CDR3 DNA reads TGTGCCATCAGCTCGGACAGGGGGAACTATGGCTACACCTTC. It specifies CAISSDRGNYGYTF.

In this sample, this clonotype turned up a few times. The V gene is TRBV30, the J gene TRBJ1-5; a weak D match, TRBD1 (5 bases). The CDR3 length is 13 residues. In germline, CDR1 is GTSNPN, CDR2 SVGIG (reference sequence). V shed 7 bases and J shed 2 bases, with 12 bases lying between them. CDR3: CAFQGGRNQPQHF. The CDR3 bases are TGTGCCTTCCAGGGTGGGCGCAATCAGCCCCAGCATTTT.

CDR3 loop: CASSRGLARAHSEQFF. As DNA, the CDR3 is TGTGCCAGCAGCAGAGGTCTGGCAAGGGCCCACAGTGAGCAGTTCTTC. The chain links TRBV11-3 to TRBJ2-1; no reliable D call. Germline values: CDR1 SGHNT, CDR2 YENEEA. The V end was cut by 5 bases, the J end by 9 bases, with 23 bases between. CDR3 size: 16 residues.

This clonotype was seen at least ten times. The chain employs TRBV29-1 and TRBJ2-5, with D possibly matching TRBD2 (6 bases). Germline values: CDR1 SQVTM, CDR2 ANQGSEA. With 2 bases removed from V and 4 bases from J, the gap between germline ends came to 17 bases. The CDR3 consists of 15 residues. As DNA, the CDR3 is TGCAGCGTTGAATCCTCGGGGGTTTTGGGAGAGACCCAGTACTTC. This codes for CSVESSGVLGETQYF. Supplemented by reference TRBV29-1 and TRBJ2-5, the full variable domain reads SAVISQKPSRDICQRGTSLTIQCQVDSQVTMMFWYRQQPGQSLTLIATANQGSEATYESGFVIDKFPISRPNLTFSTLTVSNMSPEDSSIYLCSVESSGVLGETQYFGPGTRLLVL.